This T cell receptor (beta chain) was captured by sequencing in a study of blood T cell repertoires in COVID-19. Across the study: From the United States, Italy and Spain came samples of acute and convalescent COVID-19. The analysed material was cDNA or gDNA that came from T cells, B-cell-depleted T cells, or PBMCs.

Repertoires were generated with immunoSEQ multiplex PCR, while TCRdb's copy carries only in-frame clones and drops some. This table has more than 55,000 clones, about 91% appearing once. V lost 2 bases to trimming and J lost 6 bases; unmatched junction nucleotides: 6. This CDR3 is 14 amino acids long. CDR1 and CDR2 (germline): SGHTA, FQGNSA. Sequencing was done on a sample of peripheral blood. The V call is TRBV7-2, the J call TRBJ2-7; 8 bases match TRBD1. This TCR came from a woman in her 70s with acute or convalescent COVID-19. The CDR3 DNA is TGTGCCAGCAGCTTATCGGAGGGGACAGGCGAGCAGTACTTC. As protein: CASSLSEGTGEQYF.